These 13 T cell receptor beta chains share one sample of origin, sequenced in a study of blood T cell repertoires in COVID-19. Measured with immunoSEQ multiplex PCR; TCRdb has only the in-frame clones, and not every one. This repertoire shows about 98,000 clones, around 82% found once; its top ten account for about a tenth. Material for sequencing was peripheral blood. Receptor source: a man between 65 and 80 years old with active or convalescent COVID-19.

The sample holds one count of this clone. The chain links TRBV29-1 to TRBJ1-2; 10 positions agree with TRBD1. Trimming took 4 bases from V and 3 from J; bases not matched to a gene: 2. Germline assignment: CDR1 SQVTM and CDR2 ANQGSEA. CDR3 length: 13 residues. The CDR3 region has the DNA TGCAGCGTTGTGACAGGGGGCGACTATGGCTACACCTTC. This gives the protein CSVVTGGDYGYTF.

A single count supports this clone. J is TRBJ2-3 and V is TRBV30; TRBD2 might be the D (6 bases). The CDR3 is made up of 14 amino acids. Germline CDR1 GTSNPN, CDR2 SVGIG (reference sequence). V lost 0 bases, J lost 2 bases, and 9 bases lay in between. The CDR3 sequence is CAWSVGGNTDTQYF. The CDR3, as DNA: TGTGCCTGGAGTGTTGGAGGGAACACAGATACGCAGTATTTT.

V gene TRBV6-5 combines with J gene TRBJ1-4, with 7 bases that match TRBD1. CDR1 and CDR2 (germline): MNHEY, SVGAGI. Trimming removed 7 bases from V and 3 bases from J; junction bases left unmatched: 8. This CDR3 has 15 residues. The CDR3 DNA reads as TGTGCCAGCAATCCTTTACAGGGGCCTAATGAAAAACTGTTTTTT. Its protein product is CASNPLQGPNEKLFF.

This clone was recorded once. The rearrangement joins TRBV28 to TRBJ1-4; D is possibly TRBD1 (5 bases). V gave up 6 bases and J gave up 7 bases, with 12 bases separating them. CDR3 length equals 13 residues. The V gene's germline CDR1 is MDHEN and CDR2 SYDVKM. The CDR3 sequence is CASRPGLGEKLFF. CDR3 nucleotide sequence: TGTGCCAGCAGACCAGGGCTAGGTGAAAAACTGTTTTTT. The complete variable domain, with remaining parts taken from reference TRBV28 and TRBJ1-4, reads DVKVTQSSRYLVKRTGEKVFLECVQDMDHENMFWYRQDPGLGLRLIYFSYDVKMKEKGDIPEGYSVSREKKERFSLILESASTNQTSMYLCASRPGLGEKLFFGSGTQLSVL.

This clone was seen just once. The V gene is TRBV7-9, the J gene TRBJ2-4, with TRBD2 matching over 7 bases. Germline trimming cut 5 bases from V and 3 bases from J; bases unmatched to any gene: 13. Germline CDR1 and CDR2: SEHNR and FQNEAQ (reference sequence). The CDR3 covers 17 residues. The CDR3 coding sequence is TGTGCCAGCAGCAATCTGAGGGGCGGGGGAGGCAAAAACATTCAGTACTTC. It is translated as CASSNLRGGGGKNIQYF.

This clone was seen only once. The gene calls are TRBV10-2 and TRBJ1-1; no firm D call. Germline CDR1 and CDR2: WSHSY and SAAADI. V shed 4 bases and J shed 0 bases, with 6 bases lying between them. This CDR3 has 13 amino acids. CDR3 sequence (DNA): TGCGCCAGCAGTGTGGGCCTGAACACTGAAGCTTTCTTT. The encoded protein is CASSVGLNTEAFF.

This sequence joins TRBV5-5 and TRBJ2-2; tentative D call: TRBD2 (5 bases). The V gene's germline CDR1 is SGHKS and CDR2 YYEKEE (reference sequence). The CDR3 has 17 residues. Trimming left V 0 bases short and J 5 bases short, with 17 bases between. The CDR3 DNA follows: TGTGCCAGCAGCTTGGAAGGAGGCCTAGCTGGGACCGGGGAGCTGTTTTTT. It codes for CASSLEGGLAGTGELFF.

The rearrangement joins TRBV7-9 to TRBJ2-7; a weak D match, TRBD2 (8 bases). V shed 5 bases and J shed 2 bases, with 22 bases lying between them. This CDR3 contains 17 residues. Per germline, CDR1 SEHNR and CDR2 FQNEAQ (reference sequence). The CDR3 nucleotides are TGTGCCAGCAGCAGGGGAGCGGGGGACAGCCTCCCCTACGAGCAGTACTTC. It is translated as CASSRGAGDSLPYEQYF.

This clone was seen once. This chain joins TRBV12-2 and TRBJ2-7; TRBD2 was called by the table and not checked on the DNA. TRBV12-2 is flagged as a pseudogene. This CDR3 contains 14 residues. CDR3 coding DNA: TGTGCAAGTCGCTCGACTAGCGGGGTGGTTGAGCAGTACTTC. It is translated as CASRSTSGVVEQYF.

This chain connects TRBV6-9 to TRBJ2-3; the D gene is possibly TRBD1 (6 bases). With 7 bases removed from V and 3 bases from J, the gap between germline ends came to 20 bases. The CDR3 sequence is 16 residues long. The germline V gene has CDR1 MNHGY and CDR2 SVAAGI. CDR3 residues: CASTILGLGATDTQYF. CDR3 DNA: TGTGCCAGCACCATATTGGGGCTGGGGGCAACAGATACGCAGTATTTT.

The V call is TRBV2, the J call TRBJ1-2; no clear D. CDR1 and CDR2 from the germline V gene are SNHLY and FYNNEI. V lost 3 bases to trimming and J lost 12 bases, with 11 bases between them. This CDR3 contains 11 residues. The CDR3 DNA reads TGTGCCAGCAGTGAGACGGGGAAGGACACCTTC. This gives the protein CASSETGKDTF.

V gene TRBV6-5 combines with J gene TRBJ1-1, with 10 bases lining up with TRBD1. Germline CDR1 and CDR2: MNHEY and SVGAGI. With 1 base clipped from V and 4 bases from J, the junction kept 6 bases outside the gene matches. The CDR3 is 16 amino acids. As DNA, the CDR3 is TGTGCCAGCAGTTACTTGACAGGGGGCAGAGGCACTGAAGCTTTCTTT. Translated: CASSYLTGGRGTEAFF.

The chain carries TRBV5-6 and TRBJ2-1; TRBD2 matches 14 bases. Per the germline V gene, CDR1 is SGHDT and CDR2 is YYEEEE. After removal of 4 bases from V and 0 bases from J, the junction contained 9 bases not matched to a gene. The CDR3 length is 19 residues. The DNA for the CDR3 is TGTGCCAGCAGCGCTCCGGGACTAGCGGGGGAGAGCTCCTACAATGAGCAGTTCTTC. Translated, it gives CASSAPGLAGESSYNEQFF.